Below, 16 T cell receptor beta chains from the same sample are listed, as sequenced in a study of beta chain features in type 1 diabetes. Study-wide results and limits: All four CD4+ subsets from Type 1 diabetes patients carried moderately but significantly shorter TCRB CDR3s.

The whole isolated RNA underwent reverse transcription, so sequencing captured expressed TCRB transcripts. TCRdb keeps only in-frame clones here, not all; method: immunoSEQ multiplex PCR. The table records about 340,000 clones, roughly 14% of them present only once. Their antigens remain unidentified. The sequenced sample was naive CD4+ T cells from blood. The origin of the receptors is a woman between 18 and 29 years old with type 1 diabetes.

The chain has TRBV5-1 and TRBJ2-3; 8 positions match TRBD2. J was trimmed by 6 bases and V by 7 bases; bases with no gene match: 13. The CDR3 extends over 15 amino acids. The germline CDR1 and CDR2 sequences are SGHRS and YFSETQ. The CDR3 sequence is CASATLGLVVDTQYF. CDR3 DNA: TGCGCCAGCGCCACACTGGGACTAGTCGTGGATACGCAGTATTTT.

The CDR3 region has the DNA TGTGCCAGCAGCCCGGACTTCCCCTACAATGAGCAGTTCTTC. The encoded protein is CASSPDFPYNEQFF. The genes are TRBV7-2 and TRBJ2-1, with D maybe TRBD2 (5 bases). Deletions cut 5 bases from V and 2 bases from J, with 10 bases between. This CDR3 has 14 amino acids. From germline, CDR1 is SGHTA and CDR2 FQGNSA.

The rearrangement joins TRBV18 to TRBJ2-1; 10 nucleotides match TRBD1. This CDR3 contains 16 residues. Losses at the gene ends were 1 base for V and 5 bases for J; bases not matched to a gene: 5. Germline assignment: CDR1 KGHSH and CDR2 LQKENI. DNA for the CDR3: TGTGCCAGCTCACCACTGGGACAGGGGAGTGACAATGAGCAGTTCTTC. Protein product: CASSPLGQGSDNEQFF.

In its sample, this clone was seen a few times. CDR3 bases: TGTGCCTGGACCCCTAGCGGGAGGGCTGAGCAGTTCTTC. This gives the protein CAWTPSGRAEQFF. The chain is built from TRBV30 and TRBJ2-1, with TRBD2 identical over 12 bases. Germline lookup yields CDR1 GTSNPN and CDR2 SVGIG (reference sequence). The CDR3 extends over 13 amino acids. J lost 9 bases, V lost 4 bases, and 4 bases had no gene match.

V and J are TRBV7-9 and TRBJ1-2; 8 bases map to TRBD1. V dropped 6 bases and J dropped 8; count of bases not matched to a gene: 8. Germline V gene data show CDR1 as SEHNR and CDR2 as FQNEAQ (reference sequence). The CDR3 runs 13 residues. The CDR3 sequence: CASSPDRDTGYTF. DNA for the CDR3: TGTGCCAGCAGTCCGGACAGGGATACGGGCTACACCTTC.

This sequence joins TRBV29-1 and TRBJ2-1; D unclear. V dropped 3 bases and J dropped 5 bases, with 20 bases sitting between them. CDR3 length: 16 residues. Germline CDR1 reads SQVTM; CDR2 reads ANQGSEA. This CDR3 reads CSVDGVEPGLNNEQFF. The DNA for the CDR3 is TGCAGCGTTGATGGAGTCGAGCCTGGGTTGAACAATGAGCAGTTCTTC.

J is TRBJ2-7 and V is TRBV5-5; tentatively, D is TRBD2 (6 bases). Per the germline V gene, CDR1 is SGHKS and CDR2 is YYEKEE (reference sequence). V lost 0 bases to trimming and J lost 3 bases, with 25 bases between them. This CDR3 is built from 19 residues. The CDR3 reads CASSLGRQDGGPFHYEQYF. The DNA of the CDR3 is TGTGCCAGCAGCTTGGGGAGGCAGGACGGAGGGCCTTTTCACTACGAGCAGTACTTC. Full variable domain (missing parts from reference TRBV5-5 and TRBJ2-7): DAGVTQSPTHLIKTRGQQVTLRCSPISGHKSVSWYQQVLGQGPQFIFQYYEKEERGRGNFPDRFSARQFPNYSSELNVNALLLGDSALYLCASSLGRQDGGPFHYEQYFGPGTRLTVT.

This clone was found a few times. The rearrangement links TRBV5-1 to TRBJ2-3; 7 positions match TRBD2. This CDR3 region has 16 residues. V shed 4 bases and J 3 bases; nucleotides not matched to a gene: 11. Germline lookup yields CDR1 SGHRS and CDR2 YFSETQ. CDR3 amino acids: CASSQGISGKTDTQYF. CDR3 nucleotides: TGCGCCAGCAGCCAAGGAATCAGCGGGAAGACAGATACGCAGTATTTT.

This clone has just a few counts. V usage is TRBV28 and J usage is TRBJ1-1; 7 bases agree with TRBD1. Germline V gene lookup returns CDR1 MDHEN and CDR2 SYDVKM. This CDR3 spans 12 amino acids. V lost 6 bases, J lost 10 bases, and 8 bases stayed unmatched. In DNA form, the CDR3 reads TGTGCCAGCAGCCGCCGACAGGGAGGAGCTTTCTTT. This translates into CASSRRQGGAFF. The whole variable domain, remainder taken from reference TRBV28 and TRBJ1-1, is DVKVTQSSRYLVKRTGEKVFLECVQDMDHENMFWYRQDPGLGLRLIYFSYDVKMKEKGDIPEGYSVSREKKERFSLILESASTNQTSMYLCASSRRQGGAFFGQGTRLTVV.

This clone appeared a few times. V is TRBV18 and J is TRBJ1-1; D may be TRBD1 (5 bases). Trimming took off 3 bases at V and 3 bases at J, with 14 bases between the two ends. CDR1 and CDR2 from the germline V gene are KGHSH and LQKENI. The CDR3 has 15 amino acids. Here the CDR3 reads CASSPRGSADTEAFF. The CDR3 coding sequence is TGTGCCAGCTCACCTAGGGGCTCGGCGGACACTGAAGCTTTCTTT. The full variable domain, completed using reference TRBV18 and TRBJ1-1, is NAGVMQNPRHLVRRRGQEARLRCSPMKGHSHVYWYRQLPEEGLKFMVYLQKENIIDESGMPKERFSAEFPKEGPSILRIQQVVRGDSAAYFCASSPRGSADTEAFFGQGTRLTVV.

This clone was counted between two and nine times. This chain links TRBV29-1 with TRBJ2-7, with 9 positions matching TRBD1. V shed 4 bases and J 3 bases; nucleotides not matched to a gene: 7. There are 14 residues in the CDR3. Germline V CDR1 and CDR2: SQVTM, ANQGSEA. This CDR3 is CSVVRGQGYYEQYF. For the CDR3, the DNA is TGCAGCGTTGTTCGGGGACAGGGCTACTACGAGCAGTACTTC.

In its sample, this clone was seen a few times. Other DNA sequences in the sample encode the same CDR3. The chain has TRBV5-1 and TRBJ1-2, with TRBD1 matching over 10 bases. The CDR3 extends over 14 amino acids. The trim removed 0 bases at V and 5 bases at J, leaving 1 base unmatched. CDR1 and CDR2 (germline): SGHRS, YFSETQ. The CDR3 reads CASSLEGQGYGYTF. Here the CDR3 DNA reads TGCGCCAGCAGCTTGGAGGGACAGGGGTATGGCTACACCTTC.

This clone was counted a few times. This chain uses TRBV28 with TRBJ2-7; TRBD1 matches 8 bases. V was clipped by 1 base and J by 1 base; unmatched bases: 6. CDR1 and CDR2 from the germline V gene are MDHEN and SYDVKM. The CDR3 is 16 residues long. The CDR3 reads CASSLSLRDRSYEQYF. The CDR3 bases are TGTGCCAGCAGTTTATCCCTCCGGGACAGGTCCTACGAGCAGTACTTC.

This chain links TRBV18 with TRBJ2-3; TRBD2 matches at 9 bases. This CDR3 region has 18 residues. The trim removed 4 bases at V and 0 bases at J, leaving 11 bases unmatched. In germline, CDR1 is KGHSH, CDR2 LQKENI. The CDR3 loop reads CASSLYPTSGQSTDTQYF. For the CDR3, the DNA is TGTGCCAGCTCACTCTATCCCACTAGCGGGCAAAGCACAGATACGCAGTATTTT.

The genes are TRBV27 and TRBJ2-1, with D possibly being TRBD2 (6 bases). CDR3 length: 15 amino acids. Germline-derived CDR1 and CDR2 are MNHEY and SMNVEV (reference sequence). V was cut by 5 bases and J by 2 bases, with 13 bases left in between. This CDR3 reads CASSIGSGPYNEQFF. In nucleotides, the CDR3 is TGTGCCAGCAGTATCGGAAGCGGGCCCTACAATGAGCAGTTCTTC.

The rearrangement links TRBV6-5 to TRBJ1-1, with D unresolved. Germline CDR1 MNHEY, CDR2 SVGAGI. Trimming left V 6 bases short and J 1 base short, with 12 bases between. The CDR3 is 14 residues long. CDR3 in amino acids: CASRIPQANTEAFF. The DNA of the CDR3 is TGTGCCAGCAGAATTCCTCAGGCGAACACTGAAGCTTTCTTT.